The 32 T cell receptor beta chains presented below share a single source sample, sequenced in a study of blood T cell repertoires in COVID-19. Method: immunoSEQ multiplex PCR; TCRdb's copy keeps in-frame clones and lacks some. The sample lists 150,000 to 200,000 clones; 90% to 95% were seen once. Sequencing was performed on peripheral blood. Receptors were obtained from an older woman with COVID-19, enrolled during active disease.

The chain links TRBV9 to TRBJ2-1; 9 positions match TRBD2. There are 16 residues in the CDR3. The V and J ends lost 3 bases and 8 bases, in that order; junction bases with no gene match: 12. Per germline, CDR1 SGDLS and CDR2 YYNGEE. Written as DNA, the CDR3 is TGTGCCAGCAGCGACTCCCGCGGGGGGGAGGTAGATGAGCAGTTCTTC. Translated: CASSDSRGGEVDEQFF.

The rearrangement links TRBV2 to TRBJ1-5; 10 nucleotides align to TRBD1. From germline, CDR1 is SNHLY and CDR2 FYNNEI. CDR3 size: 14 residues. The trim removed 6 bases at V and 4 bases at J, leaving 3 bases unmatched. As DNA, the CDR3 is TGTGCCAGCAGCACGGGACAGGGGAATCAGCCCCAGCATTTT. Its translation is CASSTGQGNQPQHF.

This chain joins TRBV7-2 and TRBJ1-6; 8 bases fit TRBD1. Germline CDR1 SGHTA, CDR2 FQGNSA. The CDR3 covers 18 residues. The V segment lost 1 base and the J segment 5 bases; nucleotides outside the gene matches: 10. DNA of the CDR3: TGTGCCAGCAGCTTAGATCCACAGGGGGGGATAAATAATTCACCCCTCCACTTT. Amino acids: CASSLDPQGGINNSPLHF.

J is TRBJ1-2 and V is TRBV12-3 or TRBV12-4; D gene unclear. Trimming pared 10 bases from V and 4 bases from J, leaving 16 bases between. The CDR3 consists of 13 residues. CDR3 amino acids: CATEKDGVYGYTF. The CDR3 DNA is TGTGCCACCGAGAAGGACGGGGTCTATGGCTACACCTTC.

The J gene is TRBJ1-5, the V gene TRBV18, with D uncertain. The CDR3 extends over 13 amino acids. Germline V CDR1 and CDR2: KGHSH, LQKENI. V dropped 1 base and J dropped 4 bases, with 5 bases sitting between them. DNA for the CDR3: TGTGCCAGCTCACCACAGAGTAATCAGCCCCAGCATTTT. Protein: CASSPQSNQPQHF.

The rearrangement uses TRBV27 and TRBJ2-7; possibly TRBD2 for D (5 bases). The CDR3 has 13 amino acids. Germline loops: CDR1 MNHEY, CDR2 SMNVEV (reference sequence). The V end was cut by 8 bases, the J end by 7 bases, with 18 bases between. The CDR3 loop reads CASQGSTPGEQYF. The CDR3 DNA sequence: TGTGCCAGCCAAGGGTCCACCCCGGGGGAGCAGTACTTC.

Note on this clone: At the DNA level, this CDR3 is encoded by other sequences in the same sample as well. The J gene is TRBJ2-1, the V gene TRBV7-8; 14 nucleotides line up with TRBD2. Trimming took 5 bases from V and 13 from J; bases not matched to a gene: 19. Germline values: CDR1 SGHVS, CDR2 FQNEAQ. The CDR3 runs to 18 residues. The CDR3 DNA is TGTGCCAGCAGCCTTCGGACTAGCGGGGGGCTGGGGGGTAGTGAACAGTTCTTC. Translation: CASSLRTSGGLGGSEQFF.

This CDR3 reads CASRARRDTEAFF. DNA of the CDR3: TGTGCCAGCAGGGCACGGCGGGACACTGAAGCTTTCTTT. The rearrangement joins TRBV2 to TRBJ1-1, with D uncertain. Trimming stripped 6 bases from V and 3 bases from J, with 11 bases between. The CDR3 totals 13 residues. CDR1 and CDR2 from the germline V gene are SNHLY and FYNNEI.

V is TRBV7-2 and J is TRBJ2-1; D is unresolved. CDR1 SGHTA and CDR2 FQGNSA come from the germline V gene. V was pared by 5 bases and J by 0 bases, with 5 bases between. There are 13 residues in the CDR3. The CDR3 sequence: CASSEASYNEQFF. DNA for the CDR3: TGTGCCAGCAGCGAAGCCTCCTACAATGAGCAGTTCTTC. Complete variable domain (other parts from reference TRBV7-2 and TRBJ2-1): GAGVSQSPSNKVTEKGKDVELRCDPISGHTALYWYRQSLGQGLEFLIYFQGNSAPDKSGLPSDRFSAERTGGSVSTLTIQRTQQEDSAVYLCASSEASYNEQFFGPGTRLTVL.

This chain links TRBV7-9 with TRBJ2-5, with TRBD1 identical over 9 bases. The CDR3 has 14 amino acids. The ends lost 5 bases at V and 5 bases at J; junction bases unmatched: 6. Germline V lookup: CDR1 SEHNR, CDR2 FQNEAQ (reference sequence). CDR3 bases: TGTGCCAGCAGCCAACAGGGGGCGTCTGAGACCCAGTACTTC. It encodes CASSQQGASETQYF.

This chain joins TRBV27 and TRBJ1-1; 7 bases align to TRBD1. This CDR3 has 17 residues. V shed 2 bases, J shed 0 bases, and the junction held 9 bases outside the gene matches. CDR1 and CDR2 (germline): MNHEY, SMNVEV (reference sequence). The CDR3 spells CASSLDWDSRMNTEAFF. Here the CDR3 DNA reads TGTGCCAGCAGTTTAGACTGGGACAGTCGAATGAACACTGAAGCTTTCTTT.

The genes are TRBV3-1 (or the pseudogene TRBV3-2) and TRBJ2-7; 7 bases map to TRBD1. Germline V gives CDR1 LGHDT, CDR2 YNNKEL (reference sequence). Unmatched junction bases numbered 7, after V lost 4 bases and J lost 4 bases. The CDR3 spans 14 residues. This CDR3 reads CASSPGQDPYEQYF. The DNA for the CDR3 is TGTGCCAGCAGCCCCGGACAGGATCCTTACGAGCAGTACTTC.

CDR3: CASSSQGYEQYF. The CDR3, as DNA: TGTGCCAGCAGCAGCCAGGGGTACGAGCAGTACTTC. The chain combines TRBV7-2 with TRBJ2-7; the D gene is possibly TRBD1 (6 bases). Germline values: CDR1 SGHTA, CDR2 FQGNSA. V was pared by 5 bases and J by 4 bases, with 9 bases between. The CDR3 is 12 amino acids.

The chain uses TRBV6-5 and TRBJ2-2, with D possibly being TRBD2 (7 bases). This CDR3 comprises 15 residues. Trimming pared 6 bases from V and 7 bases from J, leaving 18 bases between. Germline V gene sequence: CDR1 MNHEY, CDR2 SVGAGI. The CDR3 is CASSLGGGFSGELFF. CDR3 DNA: TGTGCCAGCAGCCTAGGGGGAGGGTTTAGCGGGGAGCTGTTTTTT.

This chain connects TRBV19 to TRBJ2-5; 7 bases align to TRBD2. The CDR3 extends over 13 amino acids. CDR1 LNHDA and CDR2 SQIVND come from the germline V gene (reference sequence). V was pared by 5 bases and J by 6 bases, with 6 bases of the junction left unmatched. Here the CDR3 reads CASSVLGGKTQYF. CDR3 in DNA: TGTGCCAGTAGTGTCCTGGGGGGGAAGACCCAGTACTTC.

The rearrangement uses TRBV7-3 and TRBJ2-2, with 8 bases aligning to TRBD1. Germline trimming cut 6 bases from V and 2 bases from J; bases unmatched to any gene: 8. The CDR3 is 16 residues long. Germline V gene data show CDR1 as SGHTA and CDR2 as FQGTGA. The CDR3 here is CASSPDRGPNTGELFF. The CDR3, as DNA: TGTGCCAGCAGTCCAGACAGGGGCCCTAACACCGGGGAGCTGTTTTTT.

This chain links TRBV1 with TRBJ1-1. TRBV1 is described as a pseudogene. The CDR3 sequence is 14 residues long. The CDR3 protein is CTSSSHGVGTEAFF. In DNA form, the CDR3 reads TGCACCAGCAGCTCGCACGGGGTGGGGACTGAAGCTTTCTTT.

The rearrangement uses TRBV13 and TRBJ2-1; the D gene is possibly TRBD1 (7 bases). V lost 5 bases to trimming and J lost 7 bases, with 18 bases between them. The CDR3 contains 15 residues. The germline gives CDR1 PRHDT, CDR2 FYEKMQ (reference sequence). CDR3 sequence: CASSPPAQGRNEQFF. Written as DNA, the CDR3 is TGTGCCAGCAGCCCCCCTGCACAGGGGAGGAATGAGCAGTTCTTC.

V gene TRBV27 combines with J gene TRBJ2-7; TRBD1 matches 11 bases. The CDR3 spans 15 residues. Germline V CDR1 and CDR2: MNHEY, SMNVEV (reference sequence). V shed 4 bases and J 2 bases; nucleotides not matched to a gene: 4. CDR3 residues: CASSSRTGGPYEQYF. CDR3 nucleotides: TGTGCCAGCAGTTCTAGGACAGGGGGCCCCTACGAGCAGTACTTC.

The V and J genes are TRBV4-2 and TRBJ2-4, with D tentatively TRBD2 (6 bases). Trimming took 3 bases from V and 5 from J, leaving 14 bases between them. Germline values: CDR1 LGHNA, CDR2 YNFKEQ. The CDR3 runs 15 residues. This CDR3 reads CASSHGGANENIQYF. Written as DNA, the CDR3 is TGTGCCAGCAGCCACGGAGGGGCCAACGAAAACATTCAGTACTTC.

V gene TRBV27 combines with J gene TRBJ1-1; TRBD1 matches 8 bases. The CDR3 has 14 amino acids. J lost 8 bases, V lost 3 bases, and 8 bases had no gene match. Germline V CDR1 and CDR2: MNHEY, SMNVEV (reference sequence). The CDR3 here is CASSFGQGTREAFF. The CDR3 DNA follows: TGTGCCAGCAGTTTCGGACAGGGTACCAGAGAAGCTTTCTTT.

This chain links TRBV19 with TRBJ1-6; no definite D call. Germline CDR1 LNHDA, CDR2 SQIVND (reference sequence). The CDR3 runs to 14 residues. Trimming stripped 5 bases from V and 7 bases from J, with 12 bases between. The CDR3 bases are TGTGCCAGTAGTTTCGGGGTGGGGAATTCACCCCTCCACTTT. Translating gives CASSFGVGNSPLHF.

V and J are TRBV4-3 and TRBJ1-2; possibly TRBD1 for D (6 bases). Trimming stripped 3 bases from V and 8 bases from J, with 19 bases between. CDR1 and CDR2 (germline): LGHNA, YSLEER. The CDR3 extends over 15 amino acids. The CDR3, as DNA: TGCGCCAGCAGCCACGTTCAGGGGTATACAGGAGGCTACACCTTC. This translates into CASSHVQGYTGGYTF.

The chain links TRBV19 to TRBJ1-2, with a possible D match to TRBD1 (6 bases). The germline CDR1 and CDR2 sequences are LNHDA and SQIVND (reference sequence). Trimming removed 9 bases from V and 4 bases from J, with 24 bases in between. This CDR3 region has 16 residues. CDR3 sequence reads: CASGVAGQQGAYGYTF. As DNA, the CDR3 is TGTGCCAGCGGAGTTGCCGGTCAACAGGGCGCCTATGGCTACACCTTC.

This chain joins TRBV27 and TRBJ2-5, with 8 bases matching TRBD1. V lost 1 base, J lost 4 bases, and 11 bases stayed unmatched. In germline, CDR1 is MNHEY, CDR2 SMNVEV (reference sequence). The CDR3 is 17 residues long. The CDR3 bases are TGTGCCAGCAGTTTATACGGAAGGACAGGGTCGGGAGAGACCCAGTACTTC. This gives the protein CASSLYGRTGSGETQYF.

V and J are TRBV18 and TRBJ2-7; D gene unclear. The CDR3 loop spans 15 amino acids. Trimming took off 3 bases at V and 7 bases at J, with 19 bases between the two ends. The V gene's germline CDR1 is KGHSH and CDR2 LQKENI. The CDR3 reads CASSPVLTRNGEQYF. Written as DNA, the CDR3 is TGTGCCAGCTCACCCGTACTAACAAGAAACGGGGAGCAGTACTTC.

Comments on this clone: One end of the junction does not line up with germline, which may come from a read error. The CDR3: CASSQESGQGVIGF. In nucleotides, the CDR3 is TGCGCCAGCAGCCAAGAGTCGGGACAGGGGGTCATAGGCTTC. This chain joins TRBV4-1 and TRBJ1-2, with TRBD1 identical over 11 bases. The CDR3 extends over 14 amino acids. Germline V gene data show CDR1 as MGHRA and CDR2 as YSYEKL.

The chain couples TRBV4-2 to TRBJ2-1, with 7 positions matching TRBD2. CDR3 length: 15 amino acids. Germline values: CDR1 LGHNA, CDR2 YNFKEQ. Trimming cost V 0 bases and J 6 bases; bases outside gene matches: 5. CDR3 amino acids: CASSQEERGSNEQFF. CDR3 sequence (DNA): TGTGCCAGCAGCCAAGAGGAGCGGGGTAGCAATGAGCAGTTCTTC.

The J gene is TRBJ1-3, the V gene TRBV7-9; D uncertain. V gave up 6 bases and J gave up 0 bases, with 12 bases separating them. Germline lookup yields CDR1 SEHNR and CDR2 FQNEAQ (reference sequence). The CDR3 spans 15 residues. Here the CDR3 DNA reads TGTGCCAGCAGTTATCAAGGCGGCTCTGGAAACACCATATATTTT. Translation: CASSYQGGSGNTIYF.

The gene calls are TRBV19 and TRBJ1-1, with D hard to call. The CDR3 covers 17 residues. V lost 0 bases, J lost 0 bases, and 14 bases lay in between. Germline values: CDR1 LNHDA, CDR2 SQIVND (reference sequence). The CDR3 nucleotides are TGTGCCAGTAGTATAGAGGGTCAGACAATCATGAACACTGAAGCTTTCTTT. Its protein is CASSIEGQTIMNTEAFF.

The CDR3 DNA reads TGCGCCAGCAGCCAAGATGGGCGGGGGACAGGGGGGTTGAACACTGAAGCTTTCTTT. Amino acids: CASSQDGRGTGGLNTEAFF. V and J are TRBV4-3 and TRBJ1-1, with 11 nucleotides matching TRBD1. This CDR3 has 19 amino acids. Losses at the gene ends were 0 bases for V and 0 bases for J; bases not matched to a gene: 9. Germline V gene lookup returns CDR1 LGHNA and CDR2 YSLEER.

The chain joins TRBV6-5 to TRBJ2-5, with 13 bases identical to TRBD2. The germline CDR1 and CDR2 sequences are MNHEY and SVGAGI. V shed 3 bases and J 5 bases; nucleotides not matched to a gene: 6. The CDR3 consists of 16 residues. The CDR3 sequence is CASSYSGLAGVETQYF. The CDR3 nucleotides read TGTGCCAGCAGTTATTCCGGACTAGCGGGGGTGGAGACCCAGTACTTC.